This T cell receptor (beta chain) derives from a study of control samples from healthy donors and cancer patients (dated by TCRdb to between 2020 and 2021). The library was prepared using the immunoSEQ multiplex PCR assay. TCRdb's version of the immuneACCESS table is confined to in-frame rearrangements and falls short of the full clone set. An unresolved V gene accounts for under half of the shortfall where checked; the remainder is of unknown origin. Recorded for this sample are 150,000 or so clones; over 85% of them occurred a single time. The ten biggest clones cover about 5.6% of the sample. The V end loses 6 bases and the J end loses 2 bases, and a stretch of 11 bases separates them. The CDR3 runs 14 residues from the cysteine to the phenylalanine. Only the CDR3 DNA stays, 42 bases, in frame from base 1. CDR1 and CDR2 (LNHDA, SQIVND) derive from the germline V gene (reference sequence). Concerning this clone itself: The target of this receptor is not known. Base qualities are not at hand, and no much larger clone is one base apart.

Sequencing was performed on blood. The receptor's source is a man aged 35 to 55 in good health. The chain is assembled from TRBV19 and TRBJ2-1; 6 matching bases give a weak D call of TRBD1. The CDR3 region has the sequence CASSSWGPYNEQFF. The DNA sequence follows: TGTGCCAGTAGCAGTTGGGGGCCCTACAATGAGCAGTTCTTC.